This T cell receptor (beta chain) was sequenced for a study of post-analysis software for immune sequencing data. Study overall: Relapsing-remitting, secondary progressive and progressive-relapsing courses of multiple sclerosis were included. Broader study findings: F measure grouped same-batch samples tightly together. With TRBV5-6, TRBV5-1 and TRBV20-1 included, 5 or 6 TRBV segments were more frequent in patients than in controls. Comparison with controls showed significantly lower normalized Chao1 diversity in multiple sclerosis patients.

Unique molecular identifiers were carried by the TCR beta cDNA libraries. The T cell input of about 0.85 to 10 million gave approximately 500,000 cDNA molecules. TCRdb reanalysed the PCR reads using MiXCR and keeps one entry per CDR3 protein. The sample consists of a few hundred thousand distinct CDR3 sequences, about a third of them appearing once. As for this clonotype: The antigen is not known.

CDR1 is SGDLS and CDR2 is YYNGEE in the germline V gene. The CDR3 consists of 15 residues. V lost 0 bases to trimming and J lost 0 bases, with 4 bases between them. The chain combines TRBV9 with TRBJ2-6, with D hard to call. The origin of this receptor is a girl aged 5-17 years with multiple sclerosis. The sequencing input was blood. CDR3 sequence (DNA): TGTGCCAGCAGCGTAGAGGGCTCTGGGGCCAACGTCCTGACTTTC. Translation: CASSVEGSGANVLTF.